This T cell receptor (beta chain) was recorded in a study of monozygotic twins with cystic fibrosis. The repertoire was sequenced with immunoSEQ multiplex PCR; TCRdb's copy has only in-frame clones and lacks some. The repertoire holds over 25,000 clones, with 80% to 95% as singletons. CDR3 length: 14 amino acids. Trimming cost V 2 bases and J 2 bases, with 11 bases left between them. General study findings and limits: Median Simpson clonality of roughly 0.0093 suggested naive T cells predominated. J usage was most co-twin-similar in 8 of 16 pairs, V in 13.

As for this clone: As yet, its antigen is unknown.

Sequencing used blood. The chain carries TRBV5-3 and TRBJ2-7; D ambiguous. TRBV5-3 is assigned to the ORF class and has an uncertain function. The receptor's source is a girl aged 2-10 years with cystic fibrosis. The CDR3 is CARSFRLWAYEQYF. The CDR3 DNA reads as TGTGCCAGAAGCTTCCGGTTATGGGCCTACGAGCAGTACTTC.